These T cell receptor beta chains were read from a single sample in a study of T cell changes during pregnancy in multiple sclerosis. The protocol was immunoSEQ multiplex PCR, while the TCRdb copy is restricted to in-frame clones and leaves out a portion. This table has some 80,000 clones, roughly 94% appearing once. The sample consisted of peripheral blood, taken before pregnancy. These TCRs come from a female donor with multiple sclerosis, enrolled in a pregnancy study. Both conserved end residues are part of each CDR3. A D gene is named only where the DNA matches it firmly. Size tells how often a clone was seen (once, few, many) or the class of an expanded clone, and some rows leave it out.

TRBD1 | 14 | TRBJ2-5 | TRBV7-9 | - | CASSQTGAQETQYF | TGTGCCAGCAGCCAAACAGGGGCCCAAGAGACCCAGTACTTC
- | 14 | TRBJ2-7 | TRBV7-2 | - | CASSLELMLVEQYF | TGTGCCAGCAGCTTAGAACTAATGCTCGTCGAGCAGTACTTC
- | 16 | TRBJ1-6 | TRBV7-6 | once | CASSLAPAGKDSPLHF | TGTGCCAGCAGCTTAGCGCCGGCAGGGAAAGATTCACCCCTCCACTTT
- | 12 | TRBJ1-1 | TRBV7-8 | - | CASSIQGVGPFF | TGTGCCAGCAGCATACAGGGAGTCGGGCCTTTCTTT
- | 15 | TRBJ2-3 | TRBV14 | - | CASSQDLLKTDTQYF | TGTGCCAGCAGCCAAGACCTACTGAAAACAGATACGCAGTATTTT
- | 13 | TRBJ2-7 | TRBV5-6 | - | CASSLHGVHEQYF | TGTGCCAGCAGCCTTCACGGGGTCCACGAGCAGTACTTC
TRBD2 | 18 | TRBJ2-1 | TRBV11-2 | - | CASSLFIPLAGDYNEQFF | TGTGCCAGCAGCTTATTTATCCCCCTAGCGGGGGATTACAATGAGCAGTTCTTC
- | 16 | TRBJ2-3 | TRBV11-2 | - | CASSPLWGGSTDTQYF | TGTGCCAGCAGCCCTCTCTGGGGGGGCTCCACAGATACGCAGTATTTT
TRBD1 | 14 | TRBJ1-1 | TRBV4-1 | - | CASSHDDRGPEAFF | TGCGCCAGCAGCCACGACGACAGGGGACCTGAAGCTTTCTTT
TRBD1 | 12 | TRBJ2-5 | TRBV6-6 | - | CASSWTGETQYF | TGTGCCAGCAGTTGGACAGGAGAGACCCAGTACTTC
TRBD1 | 15 | TRBJ2-7 | TRBV15 | - | CATSRDLGQAIEQYF | TGTGCCACCAGCAGAGATCTGGGACAGGCCATCGAGCAGTACTTC
- | 13 | TRBJ1-2 | TRBV29-1 | - | CSVAGEEDYGYTF | TGCAGCGTTGCCGGGGAGGAGGACTATGGCTACACCTTC
- | 15 | TRBJ2-1 | TRBV9 | - | CASSVGAQGVNEQFF | TGTGCCAGCAGCGTAGGGGCCCAGGGCGTGAATGAGCAGTTCTTC
TRBD1 | 14 | TRBJ1-4 | TRBV7-9 | - | CASRSTGTDEKLFF | TGTGCCAGCAGATCGACCGGGACAGATGAAAAACTGTTTTTT
TRBD2 | 15 | TRBJ2-2 | TRBV19 | - | CASLPGLSYTGELFF | TGTGCCAGTTTACCGGGACTATCGTACACCGGGGAGCTGTTTTTT
TRBD2 | 17 | TRBJ2-7 | TRBV23-1 | - | CASSQSAPGLASGEQYF | TGCGCCAGCAGTCAATCGGCCCCGGGACTAGCATCGGGCGAGCAGTACTTC
TRBD1 | 17 | TRBJ2-7 | TRBV4-1 | - | CASSQDLGDRGLWEQYF | TGCGCCAGCAGCCAAGATCTAGGAGACAGGGGGCTCTGGGAGCAGTACTTC
- | 17 | TRBJ2-3 | TRBV9 | - | CASSDPLRGASTDTQYF | TGTGCCAGCAGCGACCCCCTACGGGGGGCAAGCACAGATACGCAGTATTTT
- | 14 | TRBJ1-6 | TRBV9 | once | CASSVEGGDRPLHF | TGTGCCAGCAGCGTAGAAGGGGGAGATCGTCCCCTCCACTTT
- | 15 | TRBJ2-2 | TRBV4-1 | - | CASSQVAGNTGELFF | TGCGCCAGCAGCCAAGTAGCCGGAAACACCGGGGAGCTGTTTTTT
- | 16 | TRBJ1-1 | TRBV4-2 | - | CASSQDQRGAWTEAFF | TGTGCCAGCAGCCAAGATCAGCGGGGGGCTTGGACTGAAGCTTTCTTT
- | 14 | TRBJ1-2 | TRBV10-3 | - | CAIRTGQGLGRYTF | TGTGCCATCAGGACGGGGCAGGGGCTGGGACGCTACACCTTC
TRBD1 | 15 | TRBJ2-5 | TRBV28 | - | CASSSRQGLQETQYF | TGTGCCAGCAGTTCTCGACAGGGCCTTCAAGAGACCCAGTACTTC
TRBD1 | 15 | TRBJ2-3 | TRBV6-1 | - | CASSGWTGGTDTQYF | TGTGCCAGCAGTGGTTGGACAGGGGGCACAGATACGCAGTATTTT
TRBD2 | 18 | TRBJ2-2 | TRBV5-1 | - | CASSPPASGASGTGELFF | TGCGCCAGCAGCCCCCCGGCTAGCGGGGCTTCGGGCACCGGGGAGCTGTTTTTT
- | 15 | TRBJ2-1 | TRBV9 | - | CASSETGSSYNEQFF | TGTGCCAGCAGTGAAACGGGGAGCTCCTACAATGAGCAGTTCTTC
TRBD1 | 11 | TRBJ1-4 | TRBV19 | - | CASSFGDRLFF | TGTGCCAGTAGTTTCGGGGACAGACTGTTTTTT
TRBD2 | 17 | TRBJ2-2 | TRBV10-1 | - | CASSESRSGVLTGELFF | TGCGCCAGCAGTGAGTCCCGTAGCGGGGTCCTCACCGGGGAGCTGTTTTTT
- | 16 | TRBJ1-5 | TRBV12-5 | - | CASGFVGTWGSQPQHF | TGTGCTAGTGGTTTTGTTGGGACATGGGGGAGTCAGCCCCAGCATTTT
TRBD1 | 15 | TRBJ1-2 | TRBV7-8 | - | CASSSNRGSNYGYTF | TGTGCCAGCAGCTCGAACAGGGGGTCCAACTATGGCTACACCTTC
- | 14 | TRBJ1-3 | TRBV9 | few | CASSSGRGLNTIYF | TGTGCCAGCAGCTCGGGGAGAGGGTTAAACACCATATATTTT
TRBD1 | 16 | TRBJ2-5 | TRBV19 | once | CASSIGTVGLLQTQYF | TGTGCCAGTAGTATTGGGACAGTGGGTTTGTTGCAGACCCAGTACTTC
- | 13 | TRBJ2-3 | TRBV5-1 | - | CASSWGGTDTQYF | TGCGCCAGCAGCTGGGGGGGCACAGATACGCAGTATTTT
- | 13 | TRBJ1-1 | TRBV13 | - | CASSLGMNTEAFF | TGTGCCAGCAGCTTGGGCATGAACACTGAAGCTTTCTTT
- | 15 | TRBJ1-5 | TRBV30 | - | CAYCSGTGDNQPQHF | TGTGCTTACTGCTCCGGGACGGGAGACAATCAGCCCCAGCATTTT
- | 15 | TRBJ1-2 | TRBV6-1 | - | CASSEAGQGQKGYTF | TGTGCCAGCAGTGAAGCGGGGCAAGGCCAGAAGGGCTACACCTTC
- | 11 | TRBJ2-7 | TRBV5-6 | - | CASSFSVEQYF | TGTGCCAGCAGCTTTTCGGTCGAGCAGTACTTC
- | 13 | TRBJ1-2 | TRBV15 | - | CATSRGGDYGYTF | TGTGCCACCAGCAGGGGAGGGGACTATGGCTACACCTTC
- | 15 | TRBJ2-3 | TRBV5-5 | - | CASSFMADRTDTQYF | TGTGCCAGCAGCTTTATGGCAGATCGCACAGATACGCAGTATTTT
TRBD1 | 17 | TRBJ2-7 | TRBV30 | - | CAWSVLGPGQGASEQYF | TGTGCCTGGAGTGTACTGGGGCCGGGACAGGGGGCCTCTGAGCAGTACTTC
- | 15 | TRBJ1-3 | TRBV9 | few | CASSVSSGTGNTIYF | TGTGCCAGCAGCGTATCTTCAGGGACTGGAAACACCATATATTTT
TRBD2 | 17 | TRBJ2-3 | TRBV7-9 | - | CASSLGGLAGATDTQYF | TGTGCCAGCAGCTTGGGGGGACTAGCGGGGGCCACAGATACGCAGTATTTT
- | 18 | TRBJ1-1 | TRBV4-1 | once | CASSLRDPEGDMNTEAFF | TGCGCCAGCAGCCTCCGGGATCCGGAAGGTGATATGAACACTGAAGCTTTCTTT
- | 13 | TRBJ1-1 | TRBV19 | - | CASSIGGGTEAFF | TGTGCCAGTAGTATAGGGGGGGGCACTGAAGCTTTCTTT
TRBD2 | 15 | TRBJ2-2 | TRBV6-4 | - | CASSDSTSGTGELFF | TGTGCCAGCAGTGACTCGACTAGCGGCACCGGGGAGCTGTTTTTT
- | 18 | TRBJ1-3 | TRBV7-6 | - | CASSFKEPAAGLLDTIYF | TGTGCCAGCAGCTTTAAAGAACCGGCAGCGGGTTTATTAGACACCATATATTTT
- | 15 | TRBJ1-2 | TRBV19 | - | CASSIGTENFYGYTF | TGTGCCAGTAGTATAGGGACAGAGAATTTCTATGGCTACACCTTC
- | 14 | TRBJ2-2 | TRBV5-1 | - | CASSSMGSTGELFF | TGCGCCAGCAGCTCCATGGGCTCCACCGGGGAGCTGTTTTTT
- | 14 | TRBJ2-7 | TRBV5-1 | - | CASSYQGYEVEQYF | TGCGCCAGCAGCTATCAGGGGTATGAGGTCGAGCAGTACTTC
TRBD1 | 14 | TRBJ2-7 | TRBV10-2 | once | CASRPGDRGHEQYF | TGCGCCAGCCGCCCGGGGGACAGGGGTCACGAGCAGTACTTC